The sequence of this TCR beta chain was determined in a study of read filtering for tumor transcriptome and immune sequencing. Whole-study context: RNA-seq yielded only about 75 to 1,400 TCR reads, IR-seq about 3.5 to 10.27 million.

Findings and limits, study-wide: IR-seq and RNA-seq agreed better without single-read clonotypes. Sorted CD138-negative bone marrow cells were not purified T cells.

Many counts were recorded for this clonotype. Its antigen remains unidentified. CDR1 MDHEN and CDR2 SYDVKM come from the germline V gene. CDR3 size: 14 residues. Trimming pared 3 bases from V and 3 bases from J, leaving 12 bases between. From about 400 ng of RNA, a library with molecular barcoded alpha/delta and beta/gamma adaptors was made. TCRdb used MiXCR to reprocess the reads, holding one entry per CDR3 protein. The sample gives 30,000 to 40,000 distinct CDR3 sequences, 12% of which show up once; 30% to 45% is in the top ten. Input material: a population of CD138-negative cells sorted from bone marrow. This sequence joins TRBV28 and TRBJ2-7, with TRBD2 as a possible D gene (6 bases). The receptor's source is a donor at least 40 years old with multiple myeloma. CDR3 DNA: TGTGCCAGCAGTTTCGGGGGAGAACTCTACGAGCAGTACTTC. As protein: CASSFGGELYEQYF.